This T cell receptor beta chain comes out of a study of blood T cell repertoires in COVID-19 (dated by TCRdb to the early 2020s). At the level of the whole study: Samples from collaborators originated in the United States, Italy and Spain and spanned both the acute and convalescent phases of COVID-19. A de-identified subject ID, COVID-19 status, age in years and sex were almost always included in the sample metadata. The samples were drawn from the first 160 participants of the ongoing ImmuneRACE study and from under 1,500 subjects provided by 6 global collaborators. The material from the prospective study consisted of cDNA or gDNA derived from T cells, B-cell-depleted T cells, or PBMCs. The repertoires were made available in a free public database intended to serve as a resource for research on the immune response to SARS-CoV-2. Subjects who had been exposed to COVID-19, were actively infected with it, or had recovered from it provided the deeply sampled blood TCRbeta repertoires that made up the dataset. Where available, HLA class I and class II types were obtained from metadata supplied by the sample provider rather than from assay-based typing.

One collaborating source in Seattle enrolled patients while the patients were actively infected and followed the patients over time throughout the course of disease. Each collaborating institution followed its own protocols to collect whole blood in K2EDTA tubes. For TCRbeta analysis, collaborators shipped samples in one of three forms: frozen whole blood, isolated PBMCs, or DNA extracted from either of those sample types. Findings and caveats that apply to the study as a whole: The quantity of clinical and demographic metadata differed by source and by participant and was supplied without curation.

CDR1 and CDR2 are drawn from the germline V gene: SGHDT, YYEEEE. Counted from cysteine to phenylalanine, this CDR3 has 14 amino acids. Of the read, only the CDR3 DNA is kept; its 42 bases are in frame from base 1. V lost 0 bases and J lost 8 bases; the stretch between them is 14 bases long. Comments on this clone: The antigen it recognizes is unknown. Base quality data are lacking; no much larger clone is found one base away.

The immunoSEQ Assay, a bias-controlled multiplex PCR, was used to amplify TCRbeta CDR3 regions from genomic DNA. As for the authors' bioinformatics: The number of nucleated cells in each sample was estimated from the amplification of reference gene primers within the assay. To quantify the absolute abundance of each unique TCRbeta CDR3 rearrangement, sequence reads were collapsed and filtered. For each sample, productive Simpson clonality was calculated as the square root of Simpson's diversity index across productive rearrangements. Held by TCRdb, this immuneACCESS table contains in-frame sequences only and omits some clones. Under half of the omission traces to an unresolved V gene where checked; the cause of the rest is unknown. V, J and clone size are taken as reported in that table, and D and trimming were inferred from the DNA itself. The sample table holds 250,000 to 400,000 clones, of which 90% were seen once. Less than 3.5% of the sample rests with the top ten.

The V and J genes are TRBV5-6 and TRBJ1-2; matching of 6 bases hints at TRBD1 as the D gene. The source material was peripheral blood. The TCR comes from a woman aged 25-40 years with COVID-19, enrolled during active disease. The base sequence is TGTGCCAGCAGCTTGGCCAGGGGAGGGGTAGGCTACACCTTC. Its product reads: CASSLARGGVGYTF.